This T cell receptor beta chain derives from a study of blood T cells in healthy people across ages. On this clonotype: A junction boundary mismatches the germline segment, possibly from a read error.

The CDR3 covers 14 residues. Germline CDR1 is SGHRS and CDR2 is YFSETQ. It was with a sample-barcoded 5' primer and a J-beta primer mix that a second PCR of about 6 to 12 cycles was run. A minimum of 2.5 million CDR3-containing paired-end reads was obtained for each sample. TCRdb reanalysed the 5' RACE reads using MiXCR and keeps one entry per CDR3 protein. This table holds around 1.7 million distinct CDR3 sequences, 28% found once. The sequenced material came from blood. J is TRBJ1-4 and V is TRBV5-1, with D perhaps TRBD1 (6 bases). The clonotype was recovered from a woman in her 30s in good health. The CDR3 protein is CVSSIQGGTEKLFF. The CDR3 coding sequence is TGCGTCAGCAGCATACAGGGAGGAACTGAAAAACTGTTTTTT.